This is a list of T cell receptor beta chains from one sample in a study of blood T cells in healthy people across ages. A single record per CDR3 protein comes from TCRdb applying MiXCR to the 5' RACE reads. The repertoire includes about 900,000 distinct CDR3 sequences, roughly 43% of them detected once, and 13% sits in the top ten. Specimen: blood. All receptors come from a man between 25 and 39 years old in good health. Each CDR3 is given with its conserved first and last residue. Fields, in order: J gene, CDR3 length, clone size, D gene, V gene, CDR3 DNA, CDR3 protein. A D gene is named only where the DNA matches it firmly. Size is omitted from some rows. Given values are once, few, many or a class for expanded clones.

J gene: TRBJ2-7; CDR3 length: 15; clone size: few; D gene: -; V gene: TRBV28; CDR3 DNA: TGTGCCAGCAGTTCCCCAGGGGTGGTTGCCTACGAGCAGTACTTC; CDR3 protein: CASSSPGVVAYEQYF
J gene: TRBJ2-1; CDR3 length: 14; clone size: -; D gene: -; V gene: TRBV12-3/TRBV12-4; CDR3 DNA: TGTGCCAGCAGTTTAGCCAGGGTTTACAATGAGCAGTTCTTC; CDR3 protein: CASSLARVYNEQFF
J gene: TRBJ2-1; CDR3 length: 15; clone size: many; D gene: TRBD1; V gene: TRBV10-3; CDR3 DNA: TGTGCCATCAGTGCTGGGACAGGGGCGACCAATGAGCAGTTCTTC; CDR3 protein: CAISAGTGATNEQFF
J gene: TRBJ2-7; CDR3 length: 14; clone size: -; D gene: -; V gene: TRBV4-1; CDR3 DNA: TGCGCCAGCAGCCAAGAATGGGGGAACTACGAGCAGTACTTC; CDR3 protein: CASSQEWGNYEQYF
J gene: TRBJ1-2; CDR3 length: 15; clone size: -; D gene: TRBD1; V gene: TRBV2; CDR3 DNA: TGTGCCAGCCAGGCAGGGGGCCGCGGTCGATATGGCTACACCTTC; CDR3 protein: CASQAGGRGRYGYTF
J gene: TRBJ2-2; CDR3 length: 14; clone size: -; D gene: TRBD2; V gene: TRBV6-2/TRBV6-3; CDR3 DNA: TGTGCCAGCAGATTAGCGGGGTTCACCGGGGAGCTGTTTTTT; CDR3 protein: CASRLAGFTGELFF
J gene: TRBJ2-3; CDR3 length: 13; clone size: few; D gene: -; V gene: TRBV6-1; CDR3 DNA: TGTGCCAGCCCCCGGGACGTACCAGATACGCAGTATTTT; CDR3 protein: CASPRDVPDTQYF
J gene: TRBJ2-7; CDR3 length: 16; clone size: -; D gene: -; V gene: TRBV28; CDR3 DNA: TGTGCCAGCAGTTTATTGGGCGGGGGACAGAGCTACGAGCAGTACTTC; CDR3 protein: CASSLLGGGQSYEQYF
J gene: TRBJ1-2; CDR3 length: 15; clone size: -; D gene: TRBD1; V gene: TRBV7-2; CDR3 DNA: TGTGCCAGCAGCTTGTTCATTTGGACAGGGGATGGCTACACCTTC; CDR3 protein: CASSLFIWTGDGYTF
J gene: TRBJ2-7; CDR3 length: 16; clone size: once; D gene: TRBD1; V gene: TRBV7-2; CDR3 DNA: TGTGCCAGCAGCTTCCCTGGGTGGGACAGGCCCTACGAGCAGTACTTC; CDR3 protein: CASSFPGWDRPYEQYF
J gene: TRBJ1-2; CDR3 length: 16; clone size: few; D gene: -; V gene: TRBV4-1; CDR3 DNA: TGCGCCAGCAGCCAAGAAATTTCAGGGGTGTCCTATGGCTACACCTTC; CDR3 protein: CASSQEISGVSYGYTF
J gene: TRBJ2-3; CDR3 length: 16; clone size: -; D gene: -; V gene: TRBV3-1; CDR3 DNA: TGTGCCAGCAGCCAAGATTACAGGGCGGCAACAGATACGCAGTATTTT; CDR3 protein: CASSQDYRAATDTQYF
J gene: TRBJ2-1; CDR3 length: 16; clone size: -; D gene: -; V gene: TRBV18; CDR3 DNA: TGTGCCAGCTCACCACCGACAGGGGAGGGATACAATGAGCAGTTCTTC; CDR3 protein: CASSPPTGEGYNEQFF
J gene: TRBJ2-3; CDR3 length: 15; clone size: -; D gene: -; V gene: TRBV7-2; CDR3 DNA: TGTGCCAGCAGCTTAGTCCCCGTTTCTACAGATACGCAGTATTTT; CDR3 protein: CASSLVPVSTDTQYF
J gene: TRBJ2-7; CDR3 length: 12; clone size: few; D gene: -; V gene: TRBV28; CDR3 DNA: TGTGCCAGCACCTCCGGGCCTTACGAGCAGTACTTC; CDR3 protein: CASTSGPYEQYF
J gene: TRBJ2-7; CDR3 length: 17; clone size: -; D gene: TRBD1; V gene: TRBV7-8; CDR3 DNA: TGTGCCAGCAGCCCTAGGAGTGTAGGGACAGGGTTTAACGAGCAGTACTTC; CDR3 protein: CASSPRSVGTGFNEQYF
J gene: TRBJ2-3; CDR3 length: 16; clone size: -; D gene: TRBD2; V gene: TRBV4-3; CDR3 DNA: TGCGCCTGCAGCCTAGATGAGGCGGGGGGGACAGATACGCAGTATTTT; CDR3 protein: CACSLDEAGGTDTQYF
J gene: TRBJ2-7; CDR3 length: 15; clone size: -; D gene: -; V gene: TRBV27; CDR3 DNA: TGTGCCAGCAGTTTTGAGGGTCCCCTAGCCTACGAGCAGTACTTC; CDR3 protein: CASSFEGPLAYEQYF
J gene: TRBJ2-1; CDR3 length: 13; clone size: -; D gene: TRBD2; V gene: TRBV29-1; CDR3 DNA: TGCAGCGTTAGACTAGCGGGAGAGGGTGAGCAGTTCTTC; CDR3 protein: CSVRLAGEGEQFF
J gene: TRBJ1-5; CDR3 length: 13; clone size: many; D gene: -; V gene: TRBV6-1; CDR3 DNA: TGTGCCAGCAGTGAACTCAGTAATCAGCCCCAGCATTTT; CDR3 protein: CASSELSNQPQHF
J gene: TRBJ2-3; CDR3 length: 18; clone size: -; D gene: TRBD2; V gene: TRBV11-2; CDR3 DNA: TGTGCCAGCAGCTTATCCGGCGGGGGGCCTCCGAGCACAGATACGCAGTATTTT; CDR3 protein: CASSLSGGGPPSTDTQYF
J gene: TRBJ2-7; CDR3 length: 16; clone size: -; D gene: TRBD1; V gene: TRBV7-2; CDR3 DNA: TGTGCCAGCAGCTTAAGGGGCCGGGACAGGGGTAACGAGCAGTACTTC; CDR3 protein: CASSLRGRDRGNEQYF
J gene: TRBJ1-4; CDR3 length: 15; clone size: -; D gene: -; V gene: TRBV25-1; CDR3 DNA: TGTGCCAGCAGTGAATCGGAGGGCCTCGGTGAAAAACTGTTTTTT; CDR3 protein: CASSESEGLGEKLFF
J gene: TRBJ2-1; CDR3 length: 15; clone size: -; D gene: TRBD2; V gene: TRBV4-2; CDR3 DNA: TGTGCCAGCAGCCCCCTGGGGACTAGCGCCTATGAGCAGTTCTTC; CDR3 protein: CASSPLGTSAYEQFF
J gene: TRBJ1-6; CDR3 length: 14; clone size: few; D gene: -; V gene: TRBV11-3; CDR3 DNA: TGTGCCAGCAGCTTAGGCAGGGCGGATTCACCCCTCCACTTT; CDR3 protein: CASSLGRADSPLHF
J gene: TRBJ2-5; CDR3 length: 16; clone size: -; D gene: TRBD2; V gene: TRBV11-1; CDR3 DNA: TGTGCCAGCATCTATCCGGGACTAGCGCCACAAGAGACCCAGTACTTC; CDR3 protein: CASIYPGLAPQETQYF
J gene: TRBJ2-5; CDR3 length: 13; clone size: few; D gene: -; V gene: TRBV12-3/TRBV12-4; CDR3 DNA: TGTGCCAGCAGTTTAGGGGCGTTAGAGACCCAGTACTTC; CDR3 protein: CASSLGALETQYF
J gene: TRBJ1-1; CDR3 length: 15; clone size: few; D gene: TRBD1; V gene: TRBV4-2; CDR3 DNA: TGTGCCAGCAGCCAAGGCGAGGGGGCTCGGGCTGAAGCTTTCTTT; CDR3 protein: CASSQGEGARAEAFF
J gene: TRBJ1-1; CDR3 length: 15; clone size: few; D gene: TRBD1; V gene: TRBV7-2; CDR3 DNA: TGTGCCAGCAGCGCTCAACAGGGGGCGGGAGCTGAAGCTTTCTTT; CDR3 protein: CASSAQQGAGAEAFF
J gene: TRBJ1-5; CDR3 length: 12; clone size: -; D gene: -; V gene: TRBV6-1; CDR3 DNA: TGTGCCAGCAGTGCCAGGTTGAAGCCCCAGCATTTT; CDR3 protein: CASSARLKPQHF
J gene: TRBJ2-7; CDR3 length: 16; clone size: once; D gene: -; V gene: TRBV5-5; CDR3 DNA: TGTGCCAGCAGCTTGAGCTCCGGGACGGTTACCTACGAGCAGTACTTC; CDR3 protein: CASSLSSGTVTYEQYF
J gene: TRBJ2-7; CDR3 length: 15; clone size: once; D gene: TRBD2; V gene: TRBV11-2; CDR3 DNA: TGTGCCAGCAGCGAGACTAGCGGGGCCTCCTACGAGCAGTACTTC; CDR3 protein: CASSETSGASYEQYF
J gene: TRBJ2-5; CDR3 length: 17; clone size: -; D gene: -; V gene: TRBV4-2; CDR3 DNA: TGTGCCAGCAGCCCCCATTTGGGCCCCGAAGCGCAAGAGACCCAGTACTTC; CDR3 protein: CASSPHLGPEAQETQYF
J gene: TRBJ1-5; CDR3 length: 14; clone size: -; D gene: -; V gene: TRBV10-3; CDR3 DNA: TGTGCCATCAGCTCACGGGACATTAATCAGCCCCAGCATTTT; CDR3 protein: CAISSRDINQPQHF
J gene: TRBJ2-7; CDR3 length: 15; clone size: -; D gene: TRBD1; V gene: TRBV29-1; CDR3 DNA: TGCAGCGTTGAAGATTCCGGGACAGGGTCCTACGAGCAGTACTTC; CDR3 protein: CSVEDSGTGSYEQYF
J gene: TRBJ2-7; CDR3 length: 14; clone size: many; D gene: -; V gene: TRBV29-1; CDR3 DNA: TGCAGCGTTGAAGCTGACCCAATAGGCTACGAGCAGTACTTC; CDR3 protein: CSVEADPIGYEQYF
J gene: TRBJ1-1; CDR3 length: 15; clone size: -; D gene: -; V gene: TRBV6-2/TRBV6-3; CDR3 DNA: TGTGCCAGCAGTGCGCGGGCTCCAGTGAACACTGAAGCTTTCTTT; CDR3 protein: CASSARAPVNTEAFF
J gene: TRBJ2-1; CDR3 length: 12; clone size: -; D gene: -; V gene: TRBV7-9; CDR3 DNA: TGTGCCAGCAGCTCAAGGGGGATCGAGCAGTTCTTC; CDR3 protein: CASSSRGIEQFF
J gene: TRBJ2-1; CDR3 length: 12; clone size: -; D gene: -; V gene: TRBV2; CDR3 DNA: TGTGCCAGCAGGGAACAGGGCGATGAGCAGTTCTTC; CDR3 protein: CASREQGDEQFF
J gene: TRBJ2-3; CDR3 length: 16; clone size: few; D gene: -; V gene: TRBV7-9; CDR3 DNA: TGTGCCAGCAGCGAATCTCCTGGGTACGCCACAGATACGCAGTATTTT; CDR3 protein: CASSESPGYATDTQYF
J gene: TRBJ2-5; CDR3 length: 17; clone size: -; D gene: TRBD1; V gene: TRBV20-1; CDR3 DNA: TGCAGTGCTAGTCCCGGGACAGGGGTCACCATAAAAGAGACCCAGTACTTC; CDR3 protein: CSASPGTGVTIKETQYF
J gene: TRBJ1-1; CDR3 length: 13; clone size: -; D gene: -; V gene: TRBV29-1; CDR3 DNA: TGCAGCGCCCTGGGAAGCTGGGGCACTGAAGCTTTCTTT; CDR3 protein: CSALGSWGTEAFF
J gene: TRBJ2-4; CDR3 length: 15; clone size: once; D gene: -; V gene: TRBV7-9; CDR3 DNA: TGTGCCAGCAGCTTAGGCAGGGGCTCGCAAAACATTCAGTACTTC; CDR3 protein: CASSLGRGSQNIQYF
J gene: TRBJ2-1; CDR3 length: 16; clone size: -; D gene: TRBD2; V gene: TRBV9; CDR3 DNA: TGTGCCAGCAGCGTAGGGACTAGCGGGTCCGGGGATGAGCAGTTCTTC; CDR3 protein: CASSVGTSGSGDEQFF
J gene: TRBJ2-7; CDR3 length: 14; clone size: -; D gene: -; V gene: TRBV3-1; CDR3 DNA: TGTGCCAGCAGCCCTGAGGGGACCCGCTACGAGCAGTACTTC; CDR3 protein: CASSPEGTRYEQYF
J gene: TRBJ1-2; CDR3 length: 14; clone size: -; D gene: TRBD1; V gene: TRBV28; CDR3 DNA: TGTGCCAGCAGCCTAACGACAGGGGTGGTTGGCTACACCTTC; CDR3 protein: CASSLTTGVVGYTF
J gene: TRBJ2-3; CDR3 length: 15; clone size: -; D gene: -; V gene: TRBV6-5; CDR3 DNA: TGTGCCAGCAGACCCGGGACACTCCGCACAGATACGCAGTATTTT; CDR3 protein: CASRPGTLRTDTQYF
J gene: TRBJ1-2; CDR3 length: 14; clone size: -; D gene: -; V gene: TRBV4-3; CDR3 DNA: TGCGCCAGCAGCCAAGATGTACAGGGCGATGGCTACACCTTC; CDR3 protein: CASSQDVQGDGYTF
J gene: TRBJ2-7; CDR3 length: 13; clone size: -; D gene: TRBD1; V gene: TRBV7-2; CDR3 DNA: TGTGCCAGCAGCCCGGGACAGTTCGACGAGCAGTACTTC; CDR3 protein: CASSPGQFDEQYF
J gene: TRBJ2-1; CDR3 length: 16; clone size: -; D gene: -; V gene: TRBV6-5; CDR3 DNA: TGTGCCAGCAGTTACTCGAGTGTCCCTGAGGAGAATGAGCAGTTCTTC; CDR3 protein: CASSYSSVPEENEQFF
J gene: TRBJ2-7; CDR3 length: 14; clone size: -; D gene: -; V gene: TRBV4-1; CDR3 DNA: TGCGCCAGCAGCCAAGAACCGCAGGACTACGAGCAGTACTTC; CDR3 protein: CASSQEPQDYEQYF
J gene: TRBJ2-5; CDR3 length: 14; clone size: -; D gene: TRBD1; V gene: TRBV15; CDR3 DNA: TGTGCCACCAGCAGGGGACAGCGCCAAGAGACCCAGTACTTC; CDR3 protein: CATSRGQRQETQYF
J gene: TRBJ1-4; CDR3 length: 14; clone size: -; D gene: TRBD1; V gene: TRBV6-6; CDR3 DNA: TGTGCCAGCAGTCCGGCGGGACAGAATGAAAAACTGTTTTTT; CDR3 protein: CASSPAGQNEKLFF
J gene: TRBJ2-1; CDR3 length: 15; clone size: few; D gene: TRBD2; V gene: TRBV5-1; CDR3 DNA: TGCGCCAGCAGCAAACTAGCGGGGGAGACCAATGAGCAGTTCTTC; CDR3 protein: CASSKLAGETNEQFF
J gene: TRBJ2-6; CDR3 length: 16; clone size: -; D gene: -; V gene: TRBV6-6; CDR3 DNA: TGTGCCAGCAGTTATGCCGGGGGGCTTGGGGCCAACGTCCTGACTTTC; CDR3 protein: CASSYAGGLGANVLTF
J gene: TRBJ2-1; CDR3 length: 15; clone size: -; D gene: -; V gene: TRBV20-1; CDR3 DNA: TGCAGTGCTAGAGGGGGGGGCGGGGGATACAATGAGCAGTTCTTC; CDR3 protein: CSARGGGGGYNEQFF
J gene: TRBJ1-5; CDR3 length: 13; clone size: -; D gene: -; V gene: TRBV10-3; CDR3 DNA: TGTGCCATCGCCACAGGGCTCAATCAGCCCCAGCATTTT; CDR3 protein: CAIATGLNQPQHF
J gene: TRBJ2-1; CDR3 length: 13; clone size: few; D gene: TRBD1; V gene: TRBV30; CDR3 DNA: TGTGCCTGGAGCCGCGACAGGGGTAATGAGCAGTTCTTC; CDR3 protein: CAWSRDRGNEQFF
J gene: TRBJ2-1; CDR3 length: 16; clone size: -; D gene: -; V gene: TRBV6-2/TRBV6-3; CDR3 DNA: TGTGCCAGCAGTTACAGTACGGGAGTCTCCTACAATGAGCAGTTCTTC; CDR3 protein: CASSYSTGVSYNEQFF